This section outlines one TCR beta chain sequence together with its context. These data originate in a study of blood T cell repertoires in COVID-19. V trimming: 4 bases; J trimming: 6 bases; junction bases outside the gene matches: 9. This CDR3 has 14 amino acids. Germline V gives CDR1 SGHNT, CDR2 YYREEE (reference sequence). Source study methods: Estimation of nucleated cell counts relied on the amplification of reference gene primers. Measured with immunoSEQ multiplex PCR; TCRdb has only the in-frame clones, and not every one. V and J calls and clone size come straight from that table; D and trimming were deduced from the DNA. The sample consists of 150,000 or so clones, over 85% of them appearing once.

The gene calls are TRBV5-4 and TRBJ1-1; the match to TRBD1 covers 7 bases. The clonotype comes from a woman aged 60-75 years with COVID-19, enrolled during active disease. The sequenced sample was peripheral blood. The CDR3 reads CASSHGQADAEAFF. CDR3 sequence (DNA): TGTGCCAGCAGCCACGGACAGGCTGACGCTGAAGCTTTCTTT. Complete variable domain (other parts from reference TRBV5-4 and TRBJ1-1): ETGVTQSPTHLIKTRGQQVTLRCSSQSGHNTVSWYQQALGQGPQFIFQYYREEENGRGNFPPRFSGLQFPNYSSELNVNALELDDSALYLCASSHGQADAEAFFGQGTRLTVV.